This T cell receptor beta chain was documented in a study of T-cell memory formation after mild COVID-19. The study, taken as a whole, reports: Memory cells collected pre-infection included some clones that later responded, suggesting cross-reactive memory joined. Among contracting clones, CD4+ were mainly CM/EM and CD8+ enriched in EMRA.

A note on this clonotype: Its antigen remains unidentified.

The authors produced TCR alpha and TCR beta cDNA libraries with sample barcodes and UMIs by 5'RACE using constant-segment primers. Each CDR3 protein gets one entry after TCRdb re-called the 5' RACE reads with MiXCR. The sample records about 160,000 distinct CDR3 sequences, roughly a third being singletons. The source is an adult woman who had mild COVID-19 (a few samples of this study predate the infection). Cell type and time point are not known. The source material was PBMCs or a T cell subset sorted from them (not recorded which).

The CDR3 DNA reads TGTGCCACCAGCAGAGAGCTAGGCGGTCGCGCGACCCAGTACTTC. Translation gives CATSRELGGRATQYF. The V call is TRBV15, the J call TRBJ2-5; D remains ambiguous. Trimming took off 0 bases at V and 7 bases at J, with 15 bases between the two ends. This CDR3 spans 15 amino acids. CDR1 is LNHNV and CDR2 is YYDKDF in the germline V gene (reference sequence).